This is a list of T cell receptor beta chains from one sample in a study of monozygotic twins with inflammatory bowel disease. One entry per CDR3 protein, without DNA, is what TCRdb gives after re-calling the 5' RACE reads. Reported are 150,000 to 200,000 distinct CDR3 sequences; the ten largest clones contain around 7.2%. Input material: blood. Source of these receptors: a human donor with ulcerative colitis or Crohn's disease, or a healthy co-twin of an affected twin (not recorded which). Each CDR3 is given with its conserved first and last residue. Fields, in order: V gene, J gene, CDR3 protein.

v_call: TRBV19
j_call: TRBJ1-1
cdr3_aa: CATGGVAVEAFF

v_call: TRBV5-1
j_call: TRBJ2-1
cdr3_aa: CASSFPGQGSDEQFF

v_call: TRBV6-2/TRBV6-3
j_call: TRBJ2-1
cdr3_aa: CASSHGGNEQFF

v_call: TRBV27
j_call: TRBJ2-7
cdr3_aa: CASNRGHEQYF

v_call: TRBV5-1
j_call: TRBJ1-1
cdr3_aa: CASSPSQTLEAFF

v_call: TRBV24-1
j_call: TRBJ1-5
cdr3_aa: CATFLFSDQPQHF

v_call: TRBV7-2
j_call: TRBJ1-2
cdr3_aa: CASSLYLGMTNYGYTF

v_call: TRBV7-6
j_call: TRBJ2-5
cdr3_aa: CASSLLWRETQYF

v_call: TRBV2
j_call: TRBJ1-1
cdr3_aa: CASSVSETLTEAFF

v_call: TRBV3-1
j_call: TRBJ2-1
cdr3_aa: CASTRIGRGEQFF

v_call: TRBV7-2
j_call: TRBJ2-7
cdr3_aa: CASSLNPYEQYF

v_call: TRBV7-2
j_call: TRBJ2-7
cdr3_aa: CASSLGAGMFYEQYF

v_call: TRBV28
j_call: TRBJ2-5
cdr3_aa: CASSLLDPSGRSKKQTQYF

v_call: TRBV10-3
j_call: TRBJ1-6
cdr3_aa: CAISPGQGILSPLHF

v_call: TRBV10-3
j_call: TRBJ2-7
cdr3_aa: CAISGTSGASYEQYF

v_call: TRBV5-8
j_call: TRBJ1-3
cdr3_aa: CASSLVGTLGNTIYF

v_call: TRBV4-1
j_call: TRBJ1-6
cdr3_aa: CASSPGTSRISPLHF

v_call: TRBV24-1
j_call: TRBJ2-3
cdr3_aa: CATSDSSVTSTDTQYF

v_call: TRBV18
j_call: TRBJ2-5
cdr3_aa: CASSPLAGGPKETQYF

v_call: TRBV20-1
j_call: TRBJ2-7
cdr3_aa: CSARGTGRDEQYF

v_call: TRBV5-1
j_call: TRBJ2-7
cdr3_aa: CASMAGASYEQYF

v_call: TRBV3-1
j_call: TRBJ2-1
cdr3_aa: CASSQSGSIGGEQFF

v_call: TRBV4-3
j_call: TRBJ1-6
cdr3_aa: CASSQDRGGSYNSPLHF

v_call: TRBV12-3/TRBV12-4
j_call: TRBJ2-1
cdr3_aa: CASSPSGLFYNEQFF

v_call: TRBV20-1
j_call: TRBJ2-7
cdr3_aa: CSASNSRGRDEQYF

v_call: TRBV5-4
j_call: TRBJ2-5
cdr3_aa: CASSLAGGKTQYF

v_call: TRBV5-6
j_call: TRBJ2-2
cdr3_aa: CASTLDKNTGELFF

v_call: TRBV29-1
j_call: TRBJ2-1
cdr3_aa: CSVDSGVVNNEQFF

v_call: TRBV11-2
j_call: TRBJ2-3
cdr3_aa: CASSLGGSSTDTQYF

v_call: TRBV6-1
j_call: TRBJ1-2
cdr3_aa: CASRISSQGARGYTF

v_call: TRBV5-1
j_call: TRBJ2-1
cdr3_aa: CASSLAPSGFNEQFF

v_call: TRBV7-8
j_call: TRBJ2-7
cdr3_aa: CASSLGAVSPYEQYF

v_call: TRBV12-3/TRBV12-4
j_call: TRBJ1-6
cdr3_aa: CASRAGPNSPLHF

v_call: TRBV27
j_call: TRBJ2-5
cdr3_aa: CASSRRTVAFPQKETQYF

v_call: TRBV7-6
j_call: TRBJ1-6
cdr3_aa: CASSSSGQGVFSNSPLHF

v_call: TRBV7-2
j_call: TRBJ2-7
cdr3_aa: CASSLDNRGREQYF

v_call: TRBV15
j_call: TRBJ2-1
cdr3_aa: CATSSSLAGLIEQFF